The text below deals with one T cell receptor beta chain. This record comes from a study of cytomegalovirus exposure and HLA in healthy donors. Both 60 Vbeta primers and 13 Jbeta primers went into the PCR. Sequencing was performed with immunoSEQ multiplex PCR; in TCRdb, only in-frame clones are kept and a portion is missing. The data hold 99,000 or so clones, with around 78% observed a single time. This CDR3 has 15 amino acids. Germline CDR1 LGHNA, CDR2 YNFKEQ. The V end lost 3 bases, the J end lost 5 bases, and 14 bases lay between the germline ends. This TCR was sampled from a male donor in good health and CMV-seronegative. The chain carries TRBV4-2 and TRBJ2-1, with a weak D call TRBD2 (6 bases). Sequenced input: PBMCs. The CDR3 DNA reads TGTGCCAGCAGCCAGCCGGGACTTGGGAACAATGAGCAGTTCTTC. Amino acid sequence: CASSQPGLGNNEQFF.